This T cell receptor beta chain was obtained from a study of blood T cell repertoires in COVID-19. Study summary: The United States, Italy and Spain supplied acute and convalescent COVID-19 samples. Nucleic acid was either cDNA or gDNA, and it came from T cells, B-cell-depleted T cells, or PBMCs.

This clone was counted between two and nine times. Sequenced by immunoSEQ multiplex PCR; TCRdb stores in-frame clones only, minus some. The sample includes a few hundred thousand clones, approximately 88% of them seen just once. The CDR3 covers 16 residues. CDR1 and CDR2 from the germline V gene are KGHSH and LQKENI. V lost 3 bases and J lost 1, with 15 bases in between. The TCR sequence derives from a woman aged 70-85 years with COVID-19, enrolled during active disease. V gene TRBV18 combines with J gene TRBJ1-1; tentative D call: TRBD1 (6 bases). Sequenced sample: peripheral blood. In nucleotides, the CDR3 is TGTGCCAGCTCACCGGGAAAGGGGACACCGAACACTGAAGCTTTCTTT. Its protein product is CASSPGKGTPNTEAFF. Based on the CDR3 plus reference TRBV18 and TRBJ1-1, the full variable domain is NAGVMQNPRHLVRRRGQEARLRCSPMKGHSHVYWYRQLPEEGLKFMVYLQKENIIDESGMPKERFSAEFPKEGPSILRIQQVVRGDSAAYFCASSPGKGTPNTEAFFGQGTRLTVV.